Listed here are 28 T cell receptor beta chains from one sample, sequenced in a study of Ad26.COV2.S vaccination and SARS-CoV-2 variants. Produced via immunoSEQ multiplex PCR; TCRdb's table is partial and in-frame only. The repertoire holds approximately 410,000 clones, with around 92% as singletons. Treatment: 15 to 20 received Ad26.COV2.S at low or high dose, single or two shots; five or six received placebo; per-sample allocation not given. Each sample was drawn 63 days after the first injection (of vaccine or placebo). The sequences come from peripheral blood, collected in a trial of Ad26.COV2.S vaccine versus placebo. The receptors originated from a person aged 18 to 59 who received the Ad26.COV2.S COVID-19 vaccine or a placebo.

The gene calls are TRBV19 and TRBJ2-2, with a tentative D call TRBD2 (6 bases). Looked up from germline, CDR1 is LNHDA and CDR2 is SQIVND (reference sequence). The CDR3 sequence is 16 residues long. The V end lost 5 bases, the J end lost 2 bases, and 15 bases lay between the germline ends. DNA of the CDR3: TGTGCCAGTAGTCCAAGAGGAGGGCTAAACACCGGGGAGCTGTTTTTT. Residues: CASSPRGGLNTGELFF.

The CDR3 sequence: CASSLSRGVGETQYF. CDR3 bases: TGTGCCAGCAGCCTTTCGCGGGGGGTTGGAGAGACCCAGTACTTC. V gene TRBV7-2 combines with J gene TRBJ2-5, with 8 bases fitting TRBD2. The CDR3 contains 15 residues. Trimming at V came to 5 bases and at J to 4 bases, leaving 9 bases not matched to a gene. The V gene's germline CDR1 is SGHTA and CDR2 FQGNSA.

V and J are TRBV6-5 and TRBJ1-2; a possible D gene is TRBD1 (5 bases). The V end lost 6 bases, the J end lost 7 bases, and 18 bases lay between the germline ends. The CDR3 is made up of 14 amino acids. Germline CDR1 reads MNHEY; CDR2 reads SVGAGI. CDR3 DNA sequence: TGTGCCAGCAGGAACGGACCGAGGAGGGGTGGCTACACCTTC. The encoded protein is CASRNGPRRGGYTF.

This clone was detected only once. The chain employs TRBV9 and TRBJ1-6; 8 nucleotides agree with TRBD1. The V gene end was trimmed by 3 bases and the J gene end by 3 bases; junction bases not matched to a gene: 8. The germline V gene encodes CDR1 SGDLS and CDR2 YYNGEE. This CDR3 has 17 residues. CDR3 nucleotides: TGTGCCAGCAGCGCCGGGACAGGACCTCACTATAATTCACCCCTCCACTTT. Residues: CASSAGTGPHYNSPLHF.

This chain connects TRBV11-3 to TRBJ2-1; D gene unclear. The ends were cut back, 4 bases at V and 7 bases at J, with 11 bases in the middle. The germline gives CDR1 SGHNT, CDR2 YENEEA. The CDR3 spans 13 residues. Here the CDR3 reads CASSSRVDNEQFF. The DNA of the CDR3 is TGTGCCAGCAGCTCCCGCGTAGATAATGAGCAGTTCTTC.

In this sample, this clone turned up a few times. Other DNA sequences in the sample encode the same CDR3. The chain employs TRBV7-2 and TRBJ1-5, with 7 bases lining up with TRBD1. V was pared by 5 bases and J by 0 bases, with 4 bases of the junction left unmatched. The CDR3 is 15 amino acids. Germline values: CDR1 SGHTA, CDR2 FQGNSA. The CDR3 DNA reads as TGTGCCAGCAGCCCGGACAGGAATAGCAATCAGCCCCAGCATTTT. This translates into CASSPDRNSNQPQHF. The full variable domain, rest sourced from reference TRBV7-2 and TRBJ1-5, is GAGVSQSPSNKVTEKGKDVELRCDPISGHTALYWYRQSLGQGLEFLIYFQGNSAPDKSGLPSDRFSAERTGGSVSTLTIQRTQQEDSAVYLCASSPDRNSNQPQHFGDGTRLSIL.

The chain joins TRBV5-6 to TRBJ1-6, with 7 bases lining up with TRBD1. The V segment lost 2 bases and the J segment 0 bases; nucleotides outside the gene matches: 8. Germline CDR1 is SGHDT and CDR2 is YYEEEE. The CDR3 length is 18 residues. The CDR3 loop is CASSFSGTASSYNSPLHF. The CDR3, as DNA: TGTGCCAGCAGCTTTTCCGGGACAGCGAGCTCCTATAATTCACCCCTCCACTTT.

This sequence joins TRBV30 and TRBJ2-3, with TRBD2 identical over 12 bases. Germline trimming cut 0 bases from V and 2 bases from J; bases unmatched to any gene: 12. The CDR3 is 19 amino acids. Looked up from germline, CDR1 is GTSNPN and CDR2 is SVGIG (reference sequence). CDR3 in amino acids: CAWSVPRVLAGGITDTQYF. CDR3 DNA sequence: TGTGCCTGGAGTGTACCTAGAGTCCTAGCGGGGGGGATCACAGATACGCAGTATTTT. Supplemented by reference TRBV30 and TRBJ2-3, the full variable domain reads SQTIHQWPATLVQPVGSPLSLECTVEGTSNPNLYWYRQAAGRGLQLLFYSVGIGQISSEVPQNLSASRPQDRQFILSSKKLLLSDSGFYLCAWSVPRVLAGGITDTQYFGPGTRLTVL.

The rearrangement joins TRBV11-2 to TRBJ1-4; TRBD1 matches 10 bases. CDR1 and CDR2 (germline): SGHAT, FQNNGV. This CDR3 spans 16 amino acids. V shed 5 bases, J shed 0 bases, and the junction held 3 bases outside the gene matches. This CDR3 is CASSQGQGSTNEKLFF. CDR3 DNA: TGTGCCAGCAGCCAGGGACAGGGGTCAACTAATGAAAAACTGTTTTTT.

This clone has more than one count but fewer than ten. The chain employs TRBV28 and TRBJ1-5; tentatively, D is TRBD1 (5 bases). Germline V gives CDR1 MDHEN, CDR2 SYDVKM. With 5 bases removed from V and 0 bases from J, the gap between germline ends came to 17 bases. The CDR3 consists of 17 residues. CDR3 sequence: CASSASGAQYSNQPQHF. CDR3 sequence (DNA): TGTGCCAGCAGTGCCTCCGGGGCCCAATATAGCAATCAGCCCCAGCATTTT.

V usage is TRBV6-5 and J usage is TRBJ2-3; no clear D gene. The germline V gene encodes CDR1 MNHEY and CDR2 SVGAGI. The CDR3 totals 13 residues. V lost 1 base and J 5 bases, leaving 7 bases between the germline ends. The CDR3: CASSYYGRDTQYF. The CDR3 nucleotides read TGTGCCAGCAGTTACTACGGAAGAGATACGCAGTATTTT.

The J gene is TRBJ2-5, the V gene TRBV7-9, with 8 nucleotides matching TRBD2. V lost 4 bases and J lost 0; bases outside the gene matches: 10. Germline V gene lookup returns CDR1 SEHNR and CDR2 FQNEAQ (reference sequence). This CDR3 comprises 17 residues. The CDR3 loop is CASSSFGVAGYQETQYF. The CDR3 DNA is TGTGCCAGCAGCTCATTCGGGGTAGCGGGGTACCAAGAGACCCAGTACTTC.

The gene calls are TRBV4-1 and TRBJ2-1; perhaps TRBD2 as D (5 bases). This CDR3 spans 18 amino acids. V shed 0 bases and J shed 0 bases, with 15 bases lying between them. Per the germline V gene, CDR1 is MGHRA and CDR2 is YSYEKL. CDR3 loop: CASSQDLAGRGSYNEQFF. In DNA, the CDR3 is TGCGCCAGCAGCCAAGATCTTGCCGGACGGGGCTCCTACAATGAGCAGTTCTTC.

About this clone itself: The sample carries other DNA sequences with the same CDR3. This sequence joins TRBV30 and TRBJ1-5; maybe TRBD1 (5 bases). CDR3 size: 13 residues. Trimming took 0 bases from V and 4 from J, leaving 7 bases between them. Germline CDR1 reads GTSNPN; CDR2 reads SVGIG (reference sequence). CDR3 DNA sequence: TGTGCCTGGAGTGTAGCAGGGAATCAGCCCCAGCATTTT. Translating gives CAWSVAGNQPQHF.

The gene calls are TRBV7-2 and TRBJ1-2; 7 bases agree with TRBD1. The V gene's germline CDR1 is SGHTA and CDR2 FQGNSA. The trim removed 4 bases at V and 2 bases at J, leaving 13 bases unmatched. The CDR3 contains 17 residues. CDR3 loop: CASSSPKSGTENYGYTF. As DNA, the CDR3 is TGTGCCAGCAGCTCCCCGAAATCCGGGACAGAGAACTATGGCTACACCTTC.

This chain links TRBV19 with TRBJ1-1; perhaps TRBD1 as D (5 bases). The CDR3 spans 16 residues. The V gene lost 1 base and the J gene lost 0 bases, with 12 bases spanning the gap. The germline V gene has CDR1 LNHDA and CDR2 SQIVND (reference sequence). In nucleotides, the CDR3 is TGTGCCAGTAGTATAGTGGGACGGGTGGTGAACACTGAAGCTTTCTTT. Encoded protein: CASSIVGRVVNTEAFF.

The chain recombines TRBV7-9 with TRBJ1-2; TRBD1 is a possible D gene (6 bases). CDR3 length equals 13 residues. V gave up 5 bases and J gave up 3 bases, with 10 bases separating them. Germline V gene data show CDR1 as SEHNR and CDR2 as FQNEAQ (reference sequence). The CDR3 reads CASSKDSHYGYTF. CDR3 bases: TGTGCCAGCAGCAAGGACAGCCACTATGGCTACACCTTC.

The rearrangement joins TRBV7-9 to TRBJ1-1; 8 bases are a match to TRBD1. The ends lost 5 bases at V and 7 bases at J; junction bases unmatched: 3. Germline lookup yields CDR1 SEHNR and CDR2 FQNEAQ (reference sequence). The CDR3 runs to 12 residues. CDR3 in amino acids: CASSRTGREAFF. The CDR3 bases are TGTGCCAGCAGCCGGACAGGGCGTGAAGCTTTCTTT.

CDR3 bases: TGTGCCAGCTCACCTGGGGGACAATATAGCAATCAGCCCCAGCATTTT. The encoded protein is CASSPGGQYSNQPQHF. V usage is TRBV18 and J usage is TRBJ1-5; D might be TRBD1 (6 bases). This CDR3 comprises 16 residues. The V gene lost 3 bases and the J gene lost 0 bases, with 12 bases spanning the gap. Germline CDR1 KGHSH, CDR2 LQKENI. Filled out from reference TRBV18 and TRBJ1-5, the complete variable domain reads NAGVMQNPRHLVRRRGQEARLRCSPMKGHSHVYWYRQLPEEGLKFMVYLQKENIIDESGMPKERFSAEFPKEGPSILRIQQVVRGDSAAYFCASSPGGQYSNQPQHFGDGTRLSIL.

This clone was counted a few times. This chain links TRBV5-1 with TRBJ1-2; TRBD1 matches 7 bases. Germline CDR1 is SGHRS and CDR2 is YFSETQ. The CDR3 totals 15 residues. Unmatched junction bases numbered 9, after V lost 4 bases and J lost 3 bases. As DNA, the CDR3 is TGCGCCAGCAGCCCCCGGCATGGGACAGACTATGGCTACACCTTC. As protein: CASSPRHGTDYGYTF. Full variable domain (remainder filled in from reference TRBV5-1 and TRBJ1-2): KAGVTQTPRYLIKTRGQQVTLSCSPISGHRSVSWYQQTPGQGLQFLFEYFSETQRNKGNFPGRFSGRQFSNSRSEMNVSTLELGDSALYLCASSPRHGTDYGYTFGSGTRLTVV.

The chain uses TRBV28 and TRBJ2-2, with 11 bases aligning to TRBD2. The CDR3 covers 15 residues. Per the germline V gene, CDR1 is MDHEN and CDR2 is SYDVKM. V gave up 2 bases and J gave up 7 bases; unmatched junction bases: 3. Written as DNA, the CDR3 is TGTGCCAGCAGTTTACTAGCGGGGGGAGGCGGGGAGCTGTTTTTT. Encoded protein: CASSLLAGGGGELFF.

The gene calls are TRBV30 and TRBJ2-2; possibly TRBD1 for D (6 bases). V was pared by 2 bases and J by 0 bases, with 7 bases between. The CDR3 is 14 residues long. Germline V gene data show CDR1 as GTSNPN and CDR2 as SVGIG (reference sequence). CDR3 amino acids: CAWSWGPNTGELFF. Written as DNA, the CDR3 is TGTGCCTGGAGTTGGGGGCCGAACACCGGGGAGCTGTTTTTT.

The chain recombines TRBV7-9 with TRBJ2-3; the D call may be TRBD1 or TRBD2 (5 bases each). Trimming took 4 bases from V and 0 from J, leaving 17 bases between them. The CDR3 is made up of 17 amino acids. Germline V gene lookup returns CDR1 SEHNR and CDR2 FQNEAQ (reference sequence). The CDR3 is CASSSGAHWGSTDTQYF. For the CDR3, the DNA is TGTGCCAGCAGCTCCGGGGCGCATTGGGGTAGCACAGATACGCAGTATTTT.

The genes are TRBV7-2 and TRBJ2-1, with a weak D call TRBD1 (5 bases). Germline CDR1 is SGHTA and CDR2 is FQGNSA. The CDR3 totals 16 residues. Trimming shortened V by 0 bases and J by 1 base, and 10 bases separated the two germline ends. The CDR3 bases are TGTGCCAGCAGCTTAGCAGGGGTGGGATCCTACAATGAGCAGTTCTTC. It codes for CASSLAGVGSYNEQFF.

The gene calls are TRBV7-9 and TRBJ1-5; D gene unclear. Germline V CDR1 and CDR2: SEHNR, FQNEAQ (reference sequence). The CDR3 sequence is 15 residues long. Trimming pared 1 base from V and 2 bases from J, leaving 9 bases between. The CDR3: CASSLVKGGNQPQHF. The CDR3 nucleotides are TGTGCCAGCAGCTTAGTTAAGGGAGGCAATCAGCCCCAGCATTTT. Full variable domain (outside the CDR3, taken from reference TRBV7-9 and TRBJ1-5): DTGVSQNPRHKITKRGQNVTFRCDPISEHNRLYWYRQTLGQGPEFLTYFQNEAQLEKSRLLSDRFSAERPKGSFSTLEIQRTEQGDSAMYLCASSLVKGGNQPQHFGDGTRLSIL.

The chain couples TRBV18 to TRBJ2-7; TRBD1 matches 8 bases. Germline V gives CDR1 KGHSH, CDR2 LQKENI. V lost 5 bases, J lost 3 bases, and 6 bases stayed unmatched. This CDR3 comprises 14 residues. CDR3 in DNA: TGTGCCAGCTCATCCGACAGGGGACGCTACGAGCAGTACTTC. Translating it yields CASSSDRGRYEQYF.

This chain joins TRBV5-1 and TRBJ1-2, with 8 bases fitting TRBD1. Trimming removed 6 bases from V and 8 bases from J; junction bases left unmatched: 6. Germline values: CDR1 SGHRS, CDR2 YFSETQ. This CDR3 comprises 12 residues. The DNA for the CDR3 is TGCGCCAGCAAGCAGGGGGCGAGAGGCTACACCTTC. Its translation is CASKQGARGYTF.

The gene calls are TRBV18 and TRBJ1-5, with TRBD1 matching over 9 bases. Germline V lookup: CDR1 KGHSH, CDR2 LQKENI. Trimming at V came to 6 bases and at J to 3 bases, leaving 3 bases not matched to a gene. This CDR3 comprises 14 residues. In DNA, the CDR3 is TGTGCCAGCTCCCGGGACAGGGACAATCAGCCCCAGCATTTT. As protein: CASSRDRDNQPQHF.